One T cell receptor beta chain is described in this entry. The antigen is not known. Unique molecular identifiers were incorporated when the TCRbeta library was constructed. Each CDR3 protein is one row after TCRdb ran MiXCR on the PCR reads. The repertoire consists of tens of thousands of distinct CDR3 sequences, with roughly 46% occurring once and the leading ten covering 95% to 98%. Trimming shortened V by 0 bases and J by 4 bases, and 6 bases separated the two germline ends. The germline gives CDR1 ENHRY, CDR2 SYGVKD. The CDR3 loop spans 13 amino acids. This record comes from a study of T-cell reconstitution after alpha-beta-depleted transplantation in children. Overall study results and limits: About two months after transplant, alpha-beta T cells reportedly came from several hundred expanded graft clones. Diversity of TCRbeta at day 60 was high in some patients, arising from surviving recipient T cells and thymic progenitors. T-cell counts and diversity were attributed mostly to newly produced T cells one year after transplant.

The sequencing here drew on PBMCs, mostly from graft donor cells, taken 360 days after TCRalphabeta/CD19-depleted stem cell transplant. The sequence was collected from a male patient younger than 18 who had a stem cell transplant for acute lymphoblastic leukemia, so the T cells may come from the graft donor. The rearrangement links TRBV10-3 to TRBJ1-1; D not resolved. The CDR3 spells CAISESLGTEAFF. DNA for the CDR3: TGTGCCATCAGTGAGTCTTTGGGCACTGAAGCTTTCTTT.